One and the same sample provided the 20 T cell receptor beta chains below, sequenced in a study of chemoradiotherapy in HPV16-positive cancers. Sequencing was performed with immunoSEQ multiplex PCR; in TCRdb, only in-frame clones are kept and a portion is missing. Counted here are about 8,400 clones, about three quarters occurring once; the ten biggest clones make up 38%. Sequences were derived from tumor tissue, sampled from a patient who underwent chemoradiotherapy. The receptor source for this set is a human donor with HPV-associated anogenital cancer.

V gene TRBV5-6 combines with J gene TRBJ2-1; D assignment may be TRBD1 or TRBD2 (5 bases each). Germline CDR1 is SGHDT and CDR2 is YYEEEE. There are 13 residues in the CDR3. V was cut by 4 bases and J by 7 bases, with 12 bases left in between. The CDR3 DNA reads as TGTGCCAGCAGCCCCGGGACCCCGAATGAGCAGTTCTTC. The encoded protein is CASSPGTPNEQFF.

This rearrangement joins TRBV7-2 to TRBJ1-1, with TRBD1 matching 7 bases. Trimming at V came to 4 bases and at J to 3 bases, leaving 14 bases not matched to a gene. Germline V gives CDR1 SGHTA, CDR2 FQGNSA. This CDR3 has 17 amino acids. The CDR3 DNA sequence: TGTGCCAGCAGCTCACCTACAGGGGAGAGATTTCACACTGAAGCTTTCTTT. Encoded protein: CASSSPTGERFHTEAFF.

CDR3 loop: CASREQYNEQFF. The CDR3 bases are TGTGCCAGCAGGGAGCAATACAATGAGCAGTTCTTC. The chain has TRBV6-1 and TRBJ2-1; D call uncertain. The germline V gene encodes CDR1 MNHNS and CDR2 SASEGT. The V gene lost 6 bases and the J gene lost 4 bases, with 7 bases spanning the gap. The CDR3 covers 12 residues.

The J gene is TRBJ2-3, the V gene TRBV7-3; D not certain. The CDR3 runs 14 residues. Deletions cut 0 bases from V and 6 bases from J, with 10 bases between. From germline, CDR1 is SGHTA and CDR2 FQGTGA. CDR3 loop: CASSLTAEGDTQYF. CDR3 sequence (DNA): TGTGCCAGCAGCTTAACTGCCGAAGGGGATACGCAGTATTTT.

The chain links TRBV29-1 to TRBJ2-1; 9 bases fit TRBD1. Germline V gene data show CDR1 as SQVTM and CDR2 as ANQGSEA. This CDR3 contains 14 residues. V was clipped by 4 bases and J by 4 bases; unmatched bases: 5. The CDR3 DNA reads as TGCAGCGTTGGACACAGGGGGCAATACAATGAGCAGTTCTTC. Encoded protein: CSVGHRGQYNEQFF.

V gene TRBV19 combines with J gene TRBJ1-5, with 7 bases identical to TRBD1. There are 14 residues in the CDR3. Trimming removed 3 bases from V and 1 base from J; junction bases left unmatched: 0. CDR1 and CDR2 from the germline V gene are LNHDA and SQIVND (reference sequence). CDR3 coding DNA: TGTGCCAGTAGTATGACAGGGAGCAATCAGCCCCAGCATTTT. It specifies CASSMTGSNQPQHF.

The rearrangement links TRBV7-6 to TRBJ2-2; D gene unclear. CDR3 length: 15 residues. Germline CDR1 reads SGHVS; CDR2 reads FNYEAQ. V lost 3 bases and J lost 0, with 8 bases in between. CDR3 residues: CASSFSLSNTGELFF. CDR3 sequence (DNA): TGTGCCAGCAGCTTCAGCTTGTCGAACACCGGGGAGCTGTTTTTT.

This clone was seen more than once but under ten times. The V gene is TRBV4-1, the J gene TRBJ1-5; the D is unclear. The CDR3 covers 15 residues. The germline V gene encodes CDR1 MGHRA and CDR2 YSYEKL. V lost 4 bases and J lost 0, with 10 bases in between. Here the CDR3 DNA reads TGCGCCAGCAGCCCCTTGGGGATTAGCAATCAGCCCCAGCATTTT. Its protein product is CASSPLGISNQPQHF.

The rearrangement uses TRBV30 and TRBJ1-5; D remains ambiguous. The CDR3 sequence is 15 residues long. The germline CDR1 and CDR2 sequences are GTSNPN and SVGIG (reference sequence). The germline V and J ends were trimmed by 2 bases and 1 base, with 12 bases remaining between them. As DNA, the CDR3 is TGTGCCTGGAGTCCAGACATGGGGAGCAATCAGCCCCAGCATTTT. Amino acid sequence: CAWSPDMGSNQPQHF.

The rearrangement joins TRBV4-1 to TRBJ1-4; D perhaps matches TRBD1 (6 bases). The CDR3 sequence is 14 residues long. V lost 4 bases and J lost 7, with 13 bases in between. Germline values: CDR1 MGHRA, CDR2 YSYEKL. The CDR3 reads CASSRQEVGEKLFF. Written as DNA, the CDR3 is TGCGCCAGCAGCCGACAGGAGGTGGGTGAAAAACTGTTTTTT.

The gene calls are TRBV18 and TRBJ2-7; 7 bases match TRBD1. This CDR3 has 14 amino acids. Germline assignment: CDR1 KGHSH and CDR2 LQKENI. With V trimmed by 3 bases and J by 5 bases, 7 bases remained unmatched. This CDR3 reads CASSPRQGSDEQYF. DNA for the CDR3: TGTGCCAGCTCACCTCGACAGGGTTCCGACGAGCAGTACTTC. The full variable domain, in which reference TRBV18 and TRBJ2-7 provide the parts outside the CDR3, is NAGVMQNPRHLVRRRGQEARLRCSPMKGHSHVYWYRQLPEEGLKFMVYLQKENIIDESGMPKERFSAEFPKEGPSILRIQQVVRGDSAAYFCASSPRQGSDEQYFGPGTRLTVT.

This sequence joins TRBV7-2 and TRBJ1-2; D unresolved. Germline V gene data show CDR1 as SGHTA and CDR2 as FQGNSA. Trimming pared 4 bases from V and 5 bases from J, leaving 11 bases between. There are 13 residues in the CDR3. The CDR3 DNA reads as TGTGCCAGCAGCTCTCGCGAAGGGTATGGCTACACCTTC. Translated, it gives CASSSREGYGYTF.

This clone was seen a few times. The chain couples TRBV15 to TRBJ2-7, with a weak D call TRBD2 (5 bases). CDR3 length: 13 amino acids. Germline V lookup: CDR1 LNHNV, CDR2 YYDKDF (reference sequence). The V end lost 0 bases, the J end lost 6 bases, and 9 bases lay between the germline ends. CDR3 loop: CATSRDRTGEQYV. CDR3 bases: TGTGCCACCAGCAGAGATAGGACTGGCGAGCAGTACGTC.

The rearrangement uses TRBV4-3 and TRBJ1-1; 9 nucleotides agree with TRBD1. Germline lookup yields CDR1 LGHNA and CDR2 YSLEER. CDR3 length: 13 residues. The V segment lost 0 bases and the J segment 11 bases; nucleotides outside the gene matches: 4. CDR3 in DNA: TGCGCCAGCAGCCAAGACAACAGGGGGCGGGCTTTCTTT. As protein: CASSQDNRGRAFF.

The chain is built from TRBV10-3 and TRBJ2-7; D may be TRBD1 or TRBD2 (5 bases each). The CDR3 totals 14 residues. Trimming left V 1 base short and J 2 bases short, with 9 bases between. CDR1 is ENHRY, CDR2 SYGVKD, per germline. The CDR3 nucleotides are TGTGCCATCAGTGAGTTGGGACCTCCCTACGAGCAGTACTTC. Translation: CAISELGPPYEQYF.

The CDR3, as DNA: TGCGCCAGCAGCTTTCGAGAGGAGCTGTTTTTT. Translation gives CASSFREELFF. The chain employs TRBV5-1 and TRBJ2-2, with no clear D. Per germline, CDR1 SGHRS and CDR2 YFSETQ. Trimming removed 2 bases from V and 10 bases from J, with 6 bases in between. The CDR3 runs to 11 residues. Full variable domain (remainder filled in from reference TRBV5-1 and TRBJ2-2): KAGVTQTPRYLIKTRGQQVTLSCSPISGHRSVSWYQQTPGQGLQFLFEYFSETQRNKGNFPGRFSGRQFSNSRSEMNVSTLELGDSALYLCASSFREELFFGEGSRLTVL.

This clone appeared a few times. The chain employs TRBV15 and TRBJ1-3; 12 bases are a match to TRBD1. The germline V gene encodes CDR1 LNHNV and CDR2 YYDKDF (reference sequence). With 4 bases clipped from V and 4 bases from J, the junction kept 5 bases outside the gene matches. This CDR3 spans 16 amino acids. As DNA, the CDR3 is TGTGCCACCAGCAACCGGGACAGGGGGCTAGGAAACACCATATATTTT. Translating it yields CATSNRDRGLGNTIYF. Full variable domain (missing parts from reference TRBV15 and TRBJ1-3): DAMVIQNPRYQVTQFGKPVTLSCSQTLNHNVMYWYQQKSSQAPKLLFHYYDKDFNNEADTPDNFQSRRPNTSFCFLDIRSPGLGDTAMYLCATSNRDRGLGNTIYFGEGSWLTVV.

In this sample, this clone turned up once. The chain joins TRBV15 to TRBJ1-1; D ambiguous. Trimming removed 5 bases from V and 3 bases from J, with 19 bases in between. The CDR3 totals 16 residues. Germline V gene lookup returns CDR1 LNHNV and CDR2 YYDKDF (reference sequence). DNA of the CDR3: TGTGCCACCAGCCTGTCTGACCTACGCCAGGACACTGAAGCTTTCTTT. It codes for CATSLSDLRQDTEAFF. The variable domain in full, with the rest retrieved from reference TRBV15 and TRBJ1-1, is DAMVIQNPRYQVTQFGKPVTLSCSQTLNHNVMYWYQQKSSQAPKLLFHYYDKDFNNEADTPDNFQSRRPNTSFCFLDIRSPGLGDTAMYLCATSLSDLRQDTEAFFGQGTRLTVV.

The chain joins TRBV21-1 to TRBJ2-5; the table's TRBD2 call for D was not verified on the DNA. TRBV21-1 corresponds to a pseudogene. The CDR3 spans 12 residues. The CDR3 loop is CASTLAQETQYF. In nucleotides, the CDR3 is TGTGCCAGCACACTAGCGCAAGAGACCCAGTACTTC.

V and J are TRBV30 and TRBJ1-2; D may be TRBD1 (5 bases). Looked up from germline, CDR1 is GTSNPN and CDR2 is SVGIG (reference sequence). With 2 bases removed from V and 7 bases from J, the gap between germline ends came to 14 bases. The CDR3 is 13 residues long. The CDR3 loop is CAWSHQTVSGYTF. DNA for the CDR3: TGTGCCTGGAGTCACCAGACAGTGTCTGGCTACACCTTC.